These 13 T cell receptor beta chains were sequenced from one sample in a study of Tregs in tolerant kidney transplant recipients. Assay used: immunoSEQ multiplex PCR; TCRdb lists only in-frame clones, some missing. This sample's table reports tens of thousands of clones. The source was CD4+ T cells from blood, collected before the transplant. These receptor sequences come from a human donor who received a combined kidney and bone marrow transplant.

To note about this clone: The observed sequence ends 3 residues before the CDR3 terminus, with the missing tail filled in from the germline J gene. The V call is TRBV5-6, the J call TRBJ2-5, with 7 bases aligning to TRBD1. Germline CDR1 is SGHDT and CDR2 is YYEEEE. CDR3 length: 14 amino acids. With 2 bases clipped from V and 5 bases from J, the junction kept 6 bases outside the gene matches. The CDR3 reads CASSLYRGLETQYF. The part of the CDR3 DNA that was read is TGTGCCAGCAGCTTATACAGGGGTCTGGAGACC. Combining the CDR3 with reference TRBV5-6 and TRBJ2-5 gives the whole variable domain DAGVTQSPTHLIKTRGQQVTLRCSPKSGHDTVSWYQQALGQGPQFIFQYYEEEERQRGNFPDRFSGHQFPNYSSELNVNALLLGDSALYLCASSLYRGLETQYFGPGTRLLVL.

Remarks on this clone: The read gets to within 3 residues of the CDR3 end, and the germline J gene fills in the rest. This sequence joins TRBV19 and TRBJ1-2; 7 bases fit TRBD1. CDR1 and CDR2 (germline): LNHDA, SQIVND (reference sequence). The CDR3 covers 14 residues. Partial CDR3 DNA: TGTGCCAGTAGTATGACAGGGCCCCTGGGGGGC. Its protein is CASSMTGPLGG. The full CDR3 reads CASSMTGPLGGYTF.

A note on this clone: The read ends 3 residues early relative to the CDR3; the germline J gene fills the gap. The rearrangement uses TRBV19 and TRBJ1-2; D gene uncertain. The CDR3 contains 13 residues. The V and J ends lost 5 bases and 0 bases respectively, with 7 bases between them. Per the germline V gene, CDR1 is LNHDA and CDR2 is SQIVND (reference sequence). Incomplete CDR3 DNA: TGTGCCAGTAGTGCACAGACTAACTATGGC. Protein sequence: CASSAQTNYG. The whole CDR3 protein reads CASSAQTNYGYTF.

Comments on this clone: The read falls 3 residues short of the CDR3 end, and the missing part is taken from the germline J gene. This chain joins TRBV5-4 and TRBJ1-4; unclear D gene. This CDR3 comprises 15 residues. CDR1 and CDR2 (germline): SGHNT, YYREEE (reference sequence). V was trimmed by 0 bases and J by 0 bases, leaving 6 bases between them. The part of the CDR3 DNA that was read is TGTGCCAGCAGCTTGGATTCCTCAACTAATGAAAAA. The encoded protein is CASSLDSSTNEK. The full CDR3 sequence reads CASSLDSSTNEKLFF.

A word on this clone: The read terminates 3 residues ahead of where the CDR3 ends, so the germline J gene completes it. The rearrangement links TRBV19 to TRBJ2-4; 7 bases map to TRBD2. Germline V gene lookup returns CDR1 LNHDA and CDR2 SQIVND (reference sequence). The length of the CDR3 is 16 residues. After removal of 1 base from V and 9 bases from J, the junction contained 12 bases not matched to a gene. CDR3 bases read: TGTGCCAGTAGTATAGGTGACAGCGGGACCGGTGGCATT. This translates into CASSIGDSGTGGI. The whole CDR3 sequence reads CASSIGDSGTGGIQYF.

Of note for this clone: Sequencing ends 3 residues short of the CDR3 end; the germline J gene provides the rest. The chain employs TRBV5-4 and TRBJ1-2, with 8 positions matching TRBD1. Looked up from germline, CDR1 is SGHNT and CDR2 is YYREEE (reference sequence). Trimming at V came to 3 bases and at J to 6 bases, leaving 7 bases not matched to a gene. The CDR3 sequence is 14 residues long. CDR3 amino acids: CASSWWTGKNGYTF. The CDR3 DNA, read in part, is TGTGCCAGCAGCTGGTGGACAGGGAAGAATGGC.

Comment on this clone: Read data end 3 residues before the CDR3 end; the end is taken from the germline J gene. The chain uses TRBV4-2 and TRBJ2-5, with 11 bases identical to TRBD2. This CDR3 is built from 21 residues. Trimming at V came to 4 bases and at J to 2 bases, leaving 21 bases not matched to a gene. Germline lookup yields CDR1 LGHNA and CDR2 YNFKEQ. Incomplete CDR3 DNA: TGTGCCAGCAGCCCCCGAAACGGACTAGCGGGCGGTGGGAATTTACAAGAGACC. Its protein product is CASSPRNGLAGGGNLQET. In full, the CDR3 is CASSPRNGLAGGGNLQETQYF.

With regard to this clone: The read ends 3 residues early relative to the CDR3; the germline J gene fills the gap. This chain joins TRBV2 and TRBJ1-2; unclear D gene. V was trimmed by 1 base and J by 0 bases, leaving 12 bases between them. Germline V gene data show CDR1 as SNHLY and CDR2 as FYNNEI. The CDR3 contains 16 residues. The CDR3 DNA, read in part, is TGTGCCAGCAGTGAAGATTGGGCAGCCTCTAACTATGGC. As protein: CASSEDWAASNYG. The CDR3 reads in full as CASSEDWAASNYGYTF.

For this clone: The sequenced fragment ends 3 residues before the CDR3 boundary, so the rest is inferred from the germline J gene. The chain carries TRBV18 and TRBJ2-3; D not resolved. V lost 6 bases and J 2 bases, leaving 15 bases between the germline ends. Germline-derived CDR1 and CDR2 are KGHSH and LQKENI. CDR3 length equals 15 residues. CDR3 DNA, as far as it was read: TGTGCCAGCTCCCCTACGGCGGATCACACAGATACG. Protein: CASSPTADHTDT. From start to end, the CDR3 is CASSPTADHTDTQYF.

Details on this clone: The CDR3 end lies 3 residues beyond the end of the read and is filled in from the germline J gene. The J gene is TRBJ2-3, the V gene TRBV11-1; D not certain. This CDR3 spans 13 amino acids. Germline V gene lookup returns CDR1 SGHAT and CDR2 FQDESV (reference sequence). Trimming removed 5 bases at V and 5 bases at J, with 11 bases between. The sequenced part of the CDR3 DNA is TGTGCCAGCAGCCAACAGACGATAGATACG. It yields the protein CASSQQTIDT. The whole CDR3 sequence is CASSQQTIDTQYF.

With regard to this clone: The sequenced fragment ends 3 residues before the CDR3 boundary, so the rest is inferred from the germline J gene. The V and J genes are TRBV18 and TRBJ2-5; 9 nucleotides match TRBD2. The CDR3 has 14 amino acids. CDR1 and CDR2 from the germline V gene are KGHSH and LQKENI. V was clipped by 5 bases and J by 3 bases; unmatched bases: 4. CDR3 DNA, as far as it was read: TGTGCCAGCTCAGGGCGACTAGCGGAAGAGACC. Residues: CASSGRLAEET. The CDR3 as a whole reads CASSGRLAEETQYF.

A note on this clone: The sequence runs out 3 residues before the end of the CDR3; the remainder is reconstructed from the germline J gene. V usage is TRBV7-6 and J usage is TRBJ2-3, with D unclear. The CDR3 spans 14 residues. CDR1 is SGHVS, CDR2 FNYEAQ, per germline. V dropped 5 bases and J dropped 2 bases, with 11 bases sitting between them. The CDR3 spells CASSPQIDTDTQYF. CDR3 DNA (partial): TGTGCCAGCAGCCCACAGATCGACACAGATACG.

A word on this clone: The CDR3 end falls 3 residues outside the read, so it is completed with the germline J gene. The chain carries TRBV18 and TRBJ1-2; D is uncertain. The V and J ends lost 3 bases and 7 bases respectively, with 21 bases between them. The CDR3 extends over 16 amino acids. Germline V gene data show CDR1 as KGHSH and CDR2 as LQKENI. CDR3 DNA (partial): TGTGCCAGCTCACCCCGCGAAAGCCACCTTACTGGTGGC. Residues: CASSPRESHLTGG. The whole CDR3 protein is CASSPRESHLTGGYTF.